The text below deals with one TCR beta chain. This clone's antigen is unknown. No much larger clone exists at a distance of one base, and base qualities are not known. The sample is drawn from a study of response to subunit inactivated influenza vaccine (dated by TCRdb to between 2018 and 2020). General notes on the study: The study used deep quantitative T cell receptor repertoire profiling to track responses to a trivalent subunit inactivated influenza vaccine. General conclusions and limits of the study: The authors suggested that each seasonal influenza vaccination may recruit only a limited number of new T cells.

Trimming takes 2 bases off V and 3 bases off J; junction bases not matched to a gene: 6. Counted from cysteine to phenylalanine, this CDR3 has 15 amino acids. Of all the DNA, just the CDR3 is kept, 45 bases in frame from base 1. Library preparation used RT-PCR. The sample was run on an Illumina HiSeq 2500. TCRdb passed the public sequencing reads through fastp at Q25 and MiXCR, retaining productive beta sequences. All rows with the same CDR3 protein become a single entry with the most common DNA and genes. This sample has about 530,000 distinct CDR3 sequences in its table, and about 10% of those were observed once. Of the sample, 10% falls within the top ten clones.

The sample in question was PBMCs from blood, obtained on the day of vaccination. This chain joins TRBV12-3 or TRBV12-4 to TRBJ2-7, with TRBD2 identical over 8 junction bases. This receptor was identified in a man in his fifties who received an inactivated influenza vaccine. Donor details come from another sample of the same person, matched by shared clones. The nucleotide sequence is given as TGTGCCAGCAGTTTACAGCTAGCGGGCCTCTACGAGCAGTACTTC. It is translated as CASSLQLAGLYEQYF.